A single sample gave rise to the 25 T cell receptor beta chains below, sequenced in a study of technical replicates of blood from a few donors. Sequencing was performed with immunoSEQ multiplex PCR; in TCRdb, only in-frame clones are kept and a portion is missing. The sample lists 85,000 to 100,000 clones; 85% to 95% were seen once. The sequenced sample consisted of T cells isolated from PBMCs. All receptors derive from a human donor in good health.

V is TRBV19 and J is TRBJ2-7, with no clear D. V was shortened by 3 bases and J by 0 bases, with 12 bases between the two germline ends. Germline lookup yields CDR1 LNHDA and CDR2 SQIVND (reference sequence). This CDR3 comprises 15 residues. This CDR3 reads CASSMSGHVSYEQYF. In nucleotides, the CDR3 is TGTGCCAGTAGTATGTCAGGCCACGTCTCCTACGAGCAGTACTTC.

The chain has TRBV2 and TRBJ1-1; D is unresolved. From germline, CDR1 is SNHLY and CDR2 FYNNEI. Trimming cost V 5 bases and J 0 bases, with 10 bases left between them. CDR3 length equals 14 residues. The CDR3, as DNA: TGTGCCAGCAGTCCCTCCCCAGTGAACACTGAAGCTTTCTTT. This codes for CASSPSPVNTEAFF.

The chain couples TRBV7-5 to TRBJ2-1; the table's D call TRBD2 went unverified against the DNA. TRBV7-5 is annotated as a pseudogene. The CDR3 contains 17 residues. The CDR3 coding sequence is TGTGTCACCGAACACAGCCATCTTTCTAGCGGGAGGCCTCAGCAGTTCTTC. Translation: CVTEHSHLSSGRPQQFF.

This clone came up once. The chain joins TRBV6-5 to TRBJ1-1; the D is unclear. This CDR3 is built from 16 residues. Germline V gene lookup returns CDR1 MNHEY and CDR2 SVGAGI. The ends were cut back, 0 bases at V and 4 bases at J, with 15 bases in the middle. CDR3 region: CASSYSTAFRGTEAFF. In nucleotides, the CDR3 is TGTGCCAGCAGTTACTCTACAGCCTTCCGGGGCACTGAAGCTTTCTTT.

The chain recombines TRBV7-9 with TRBJ1-2; TRBD1 matches at 7 bases. J was trimmed by 6 bases and V by 6 bases; bases with no gene match: 13. Germline-derived CDR1 and CDR2 are SEHNR and FQNEAQ (reference sequence). The CDR3 runs 15 residues. Written as DNA, the CDR3 is TGTGCCAGCAGGTCAACAGGGGATCTGGGGGATGGCTACACCTTC. Protein sequence: CASRSTGDLGDGYTF.

The CDR3 bases are TGCGCCAGCAGCCAAGATAGCCTAGCGGGAGGAGTAGCCAAAAACATTCAGTACTTC. Translation gives CASSQDSLAGGVAKNIQYF. This chain joins TRBV4-1 and TRBJ2-4, with 11 bases that match TRBD2. The germline CDR1 and CDR2 sequences are MGHRA and YSYEKL. Trimming took 0 bases from V and 0 from J; bases not matched to a gene: 7. CDR3 length: 19 amino acids.

The chain couples TRBV7-9 to TRBJ2-1, with 8 nucleotides matching TRBD2. This CDR3 is 17 amino acids long. CDR1 is SEHNR, CDR2 FQNEAQ, per germline (reference sequence). Unmatched junction bases numbered 12, after V lost 1 base and J lost 7 bases. CDR3 sequence reads: CASSLGIASGLGNEQFF. DNA of the CDR3: TGTGCCAGCAGCTTAGGAATCGCTAGCGGGTTGGGGAATGAGCAGTTCTTC.

The DNA for the CDR3 is TGTGCCAGCAGTTTCCGGCCGGGAGATACGCAGTATTTT. This codes for CASSFRPGDTQYF. This chain uses TRBV28 with TRBJ2-3; D is unclear. The CDR3 spans 13 residues. Trimming took 3 bases from V and 5 from J, leaving 9 bases between them. The V gene's germline CDR1 is MDHEN and CDR2 SYDVKM.

This clone was seen just once. The chain couples TRBV5-1 to TRBJ1-4; the D gene is possibly TRBD1 (5 bases). Trimming pared 3 bases from V and 8 bases from J, leaving 14 bases between. Germline V CDR1 and CDR2: SGHRS, YFSETQ. The length of the CDR3 is 14 residues. CDR3 sequence: CASSWRDPSEKLFF. CDR3 DNA sequence: TGCGCCAGCAGCTGGAGGGACCCCAGCGAAAAACTGTTTTTT.

V gene TRBV6-5 combines with J gene TRBJ2-5; a possible D gene is TRBD1 (5 bases). V gave up 2 bases and J gave up 2 bases, with 9 bases separating them. Germline assignment: CDR1 MNHEY and CDR2 SVGAGI. This CDR3 region has 14 residues. The CDR3 DNA sequence: TGTGCCAGCAGTTACGCAGGGCCTCAAGAGACCCAGTACTTC. Residues: CASSYAGPQETQYF.

The genes are TRBV7-9 and TRBJ1-2, with unresolved D. CDR1 is SEHNR, CDR2 FQNEAQ, per germline (reference sequence). The CDR3 loop spans 13 amino acids. V was clipped by 3 bases and J by 5 bases, with 10 bases between them. For the CDR3, the DNA is TGTGCCAGCAGCTTTCCGGGTCGATATGGCTACACCTTC. Its translation: CASSFPGRYGYTF.

This chain links TRBV28 with TRBJ2-7; 11 bases are shared with TRBD2. J was trimmed by 2 bases and V by 0 bases; bases with no gene match: 6. This CDR3 has 17 residues. CDR1 and CDR2 from the germline V gene are MDHEN and SYDVKM. The CDR3 sequence: CASSLWGTSGSTYEQYF. The CDR3 DNA reads as TGTGCCAGCAGTTTATGGGGAACTAGCGGGAGTACCTACGAGCAGTACTTC.

This chain uses TRBV4-1 with TRBJ2-5; 9 bases are shared with TRBD2. The CDR3 runs 15 residues. The V segment lost 1 base and the J segment 4 bases; nucleotides outside the gene matches: 4. Germline values: CDR1 MGHRA, CDR2 YSYEKL. The CDR3 coding sequence is TGCGCCAGCAGCCAAGGCGGGGGGGCTGGAGAGACCCAGTACTTC. It specifies CASSQGGGAGETQYF.

This chain uses TRBV5-1 with TRBJ2-3, with 11 bases matching TRBD2. There are 17 residues in the CDR3. V lost 3 bases, J lost 2 bases, and 8 bases stayed unmatched. CDR1 is SGHRS and CDR2 is YFSETQ in the germline V gene. The CDR3 bases are TGCGCCAGCAGCTCAGTAGCGGGGGGGAGCTACACAGATACGCAGTATTTT. Translating gives CASSSVAGGSYTDTQYF.

The V call is TRBV19, the J call TRBJ2-7, with 9 bases matching TRBD1. The CDR3 loop spans 15 amino acids. The trim removed 6 bases at V and 3 bases at J, leaving 9 bases unmatched. CDR1 is LNHDA, CDR2 SQIVND, per germline (reference sequence). CDR3 amino acids: CASRRNPGQGYEQYF. The CDR3 bases are TGTGCCAGTAGGCGAAACCCGGGACAGGGCTACGAGCAGTACTTC.

The chain combines TRBV9 with TRBJ1-2, with a tentative D call TRBD1 (6 bases). Germline V CDR1 and CDR2: SGDLS, YYNGEE. The CDR3 contains 15 residues. V was pared by 4 bases and J by 7 bases, with 20 bases between. CDR3 in DNA: TGTGCCAGCAGCCTTCAAACCTCCCAGGGGTTTGGCTACACCTTC. Translation gives CASSLQTSQGFGYTF.

The chain combines TRBV7-9 with TRBJ1-1; a weak D match, TRBD1 (6 bases). The CDR3 totals 15 residues. Germline lookup yields CDR1 SEHNR and CDR2 FQNEAQ (reference sequence). V shed 5 bases and J shed 6 bases, with 19 bases lying between them. CDR3 sequence reads: CASSLHRDTGSEAFF. DNA for the CDR3: TGTGCCAGCAGCCTTCACAGGGACACTGGATCTGAAGCTTTCTTT.

The chain links TRBV9 to TRBJ2-1; D ambiguous. This CDR3 is 13 amino acids long. V lost 0 bases to trimming and J lost 7 bases, with 8 bases between them. CDR1 SGDLS and CDR2 YYNGEE come from the germline V gene. CDR3 nucleotides: TGTGCCAGCAGCGTAGAAGCTCCTAATGAGCAGTTCTTC. This translates into CASSVEAPNEQFF.

This chain uses TRBV11-2 with TRBJ2-3, with D tentatively TRBD2 (6 bases). V lost 1 base and J lost 7, with 12 bases in between. The CDR3 covers 14 residues. Germline values: CDR1 SGHAT, CDR2 FQNNGV. The CDR3 region has the DNA TGTGCCAGCAGCTTAGCGGGGGTCAGGAATACGCAGTATTTT. This encodes CASSLAGVRNTQYF.

The genes are TRBV5-1 and TRBJ2-7; TRBD2 matches 7 bases. The CDR3 totals 16 residues. The germline V gene has CDR1 SGHRS and CDR2 YFSETQ. V gave up 4 bases and J gave up 6 bases; unmatched junction bases: 16. The CDR3 nucleotides are TGCGCCAGCAGCCGGGATTTGGCGGGAGTAACGGGCGAGCAGTACTTC. It yields the protein CASSRDLAGVTGEQYF.

The genes are TRBV28 and TRBJ2-3, with 10 bases matching TRBD2. V shed 5 bases, J shed 3 bases, and the junction held 5 bases outside the gene matches. CDR3 length: 15 amino acids. The germline V gene has CDR1 MDHEN and CDR2 SYDVKM. As DNA, the CDR3 is TGTGCCAGCAGTCCACTAGCGGGGAAGACAGATACGCAGTATTTT. Amino acid sequence: CASSPLAGKTDTQYF.

The chain couples TRBV28 to TRBJ1-4, with 7 positions matching TRBD1. V trimming: 11 bases; J trimming: 3 bases; junction bases outside the gene matches: 6. Germline loops: CDR1 MDHEN, CDR2 SYDVKM. The CDR3 is 13 residues long. The CDR3 loop is CAATGVANEKLFF. CDR3 bases: TGTGCCGCCACAGGGGTAGCTAATGAAAAACTGTTTTTT.

The gene calls are TRBV2 and TRBJ2-5, with 8 bases that match TRBD2. The trim removed 3 bases at V and 1 base at J, leaving 1 base unmatched. The length of the CDR3 is 14 residues. CDR1 is SNHLY and CDR2 is FYNNEI in the germline V gene. The CDR3 loop reads CASSDGTSQETQYF. CDR3 nucleotide sequence: TGTGCCAGCAGTGACGGGACTAGCCAAGAGACCCAGTACTTC.

The count of this clone is one. The chain joins TRBV10-3 to TRBJ1-1, with unresolved D. The CDR3 sequence is 13 residues long. V lost 8 bases and J lost 0, with 10 bases in between. The germline CDR1 and CDR2 sequences are ENHRY and SYGVKD. In DNA, the CDR3 is TGTGCCATCGGAGATCACCTGAACACTGAAGCTTTCTTT. It encodes CAIGDHLNTEAFF.

The V and J genes are TRBV25-1 and TRBJ2-1, with D possibly matching TRBD2 (6 bases). This CDR3 is 14 amino acids long. The germline CDR1 and CDR2 sequences are MGHDK and SYGVNS. The V and J ends lost 7 bases and 4 bases respectively, with 14 bases between them. CDR3 nucleotide sequence: TGTGCCAGCACCCTGGCTAGCGAGTACAATGAGCAGTTCTTC. Amino acids: CASTLASEYNEQFF.